This passage covers 7 T cell receptor beta chains from one sample sequenced in a study of blood T cell repertoires in COVID-19. Sequencing used immunoSEQ multiplex PCR; TCRdb keeps in-frame clones, though not all of them. The sample yields 380,000 or so clones, nearly 90% seen once. The specimen sequenced was PBMCs or T cells enriched from blood (not recorded which). All receptors come from a woman aged 35 to 49 with acute COVID-19.

This chain joins TRBV6-5 and TRBJ1-2; 9 positions agree with TRBD1. V lost 6 bases, J lost 4 bases, and 6 bases stayed unmatched. Germline V gene lookup returns CDR1 MNHEY and CDR2 SVGAGI. The CDR3 runs 14 residues. CDR3 nucleotides: TGTGCCAGCAGCTCAACAGGGGGCGGCTATGGCTACACCTTC. Translated: CASSSTGGGYGYTF.

This chain joins TRBV21-1 and TRBJ2-5; TRBD2 is the table's D call, not checked against the DNA. TRBV21-1 is reported as a pseudogene. This CDR3 region has 18 residues. The CDR3 spells CASSKDCPLAGMVETQYF. CDR3 nucleotides: TGTGCCAGCAGCAAAGATTGCCCGTTGGCCGGAATGGTAGAGACTCAGTACTTC.

The chain uses TRBV2 and TRBJ1-5; D is unclear. Between the trimmed V and J ends, which lost 7 bases and 2 bases, there was a span of 15 bases. Per the germline V gene, CDR1 is SNHLY and CDR2 is FYNNEI. The CDR3 has 15 amino acids. As DNA, the CDR3 is TGTGCCAGCAAGGCAGCGTTAAGCGGCAATCAGCCCCAGCATTTT. It is translated as CASKAALSGNQPQHF.

The chain links TRBV5-6 to TRBJ1-4; 9 bases line up with TRBD1. The CDR3 runs 14 residues. Germline CDR1 SGHDT, CDR2 YYEEEE. J gave up 8 bases and V 3 bases, and 5 bases lay outside the gene matches. The CDR3 protein is CASSSPGQGEKLFF. CDR3 in DNA: TGTGCCAGCAGCTCCCCGGGACAGGGAGAAAAACTGTTTTTT.

The rearrangement uses TRBV20-1 and TRBJ2-3; D is uncertain. Germline-derived CDR1 and CDR2 are DFQATT and SNEGSKA (reference sequence). With 3 bases removed from V and 0 bases from J, the gap between germline ends came to 10 bases. This CDR3 spans 14 amino acids. CDR3 sequence: CSASYTTSTDTQYF. The CDR3, as DNA: TGCAGTGCTAGTTACACTACCAGCACAGATACGCAGTATTTT.

The CDR3 sequence is CASSLDLPRATQYF. The CDR3, as DNA: TGTGCCAGCAGCTTAGATTTACCCCGAGCGACGCAGTATTTT. J is TRBJ2-3 and V is TRBV7-9; D not certain. V was pared by 1 base and J by 9 bases, with 14 bases between. Germline V lookup: CDR1 SEHNR, CDR2 FQNEAQ (reference sequence). CDR3 size: 14 residues.

The rearrangement links TRBV5-1 to TRBJ2-6, with D unclear. V dropped 4 bases and J dropped 0 bases, with 14 bases sitting between them. The CDR3 is 17 residues long. The germline V gene has CDR1 SGHRS and CDR2 YFSETQ. This CDR3 is CASSQRSGDSGANVLTF. CDR3 nucleotide sequence: TGCGCCAGCAGCCAGAGGTCGGGTGACTCTGGGGCCAACGTCCTGACTTTC.